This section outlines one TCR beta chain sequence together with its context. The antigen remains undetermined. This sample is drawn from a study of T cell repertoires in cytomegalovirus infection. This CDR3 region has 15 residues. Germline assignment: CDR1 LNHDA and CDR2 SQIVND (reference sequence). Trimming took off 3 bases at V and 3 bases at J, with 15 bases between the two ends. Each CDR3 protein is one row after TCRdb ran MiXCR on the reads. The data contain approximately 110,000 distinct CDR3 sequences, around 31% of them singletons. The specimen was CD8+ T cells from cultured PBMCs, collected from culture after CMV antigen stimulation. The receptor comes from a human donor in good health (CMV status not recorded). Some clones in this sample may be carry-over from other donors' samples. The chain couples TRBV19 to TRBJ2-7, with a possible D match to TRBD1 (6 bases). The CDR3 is CASSMGALGGYEQYF. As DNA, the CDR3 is TGTGCCAGTAGTATGGGGGCCTTGGGTGGCTACGAGCAGTACTTC.